This record concerns one T cell receptor (beta chain) sequence. What it binds is not known. The source of the sample is a study of T cell responses to AZD1222 COVID-19 vaccine. This CDR3 has 15 residues. Trimming removed 4 bases at V and 7 bases at J, with 16 bases between. CDR1 is SGHVS, CDR2 FQNEAQ, per germline. Assay: immunoSEQ multiplex PCR; the TCRdb copy retains only in-frame clones and omits some. Altogether roughly 120,000 clones are present, about nine tenths being singletons, with the ten largest covering roughly 4.1%. Findings and limits, study-wide: Repertoire sampling was restricted to post-peak T cell response timepoints.

Here the sequenced sample was peripheral blood, taken on day 0 of AZD1222 vaccination. The TCR was taken from an adult in good health. The genes are TRBV7-8 and TRBJ1-4; D possibly corresponds to TRBD1 (6 bases). CDR3 in amino acids: CASSSSGVHAEKLFF. The CDR3 DNA sequence: TGTGCCAGCAGCTCATCAGGGGTACACGCTGAAAAACTGTTTTTT.